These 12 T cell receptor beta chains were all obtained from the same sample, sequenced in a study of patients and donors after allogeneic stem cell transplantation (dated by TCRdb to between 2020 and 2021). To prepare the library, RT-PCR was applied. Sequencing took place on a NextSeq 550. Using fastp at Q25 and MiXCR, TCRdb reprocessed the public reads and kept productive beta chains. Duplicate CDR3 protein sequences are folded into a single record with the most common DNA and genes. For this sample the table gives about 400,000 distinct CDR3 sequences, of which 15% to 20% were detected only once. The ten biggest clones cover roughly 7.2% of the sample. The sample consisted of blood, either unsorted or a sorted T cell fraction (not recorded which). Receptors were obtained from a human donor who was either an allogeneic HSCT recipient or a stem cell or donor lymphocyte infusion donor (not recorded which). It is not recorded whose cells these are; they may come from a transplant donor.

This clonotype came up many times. The DNA for the CDR3 is TGTGCCAGCAGTGAACCGCGGGACAGGGTCTCCTACAATGAGCAGTTCTTC. As protein: CASSEPRDRVSYNEQFF. The chain employs TRBV25-1 and TRBJ2-1, with TRBD1 matching 9 bases. Germline CDR1 MGHDK, CDR2 SYGVNS. The CDR3 is made up of 17 amino acids. The V and J ends lost 2 bases and 0 bases, in that order; junction bases with no gene match: 5.

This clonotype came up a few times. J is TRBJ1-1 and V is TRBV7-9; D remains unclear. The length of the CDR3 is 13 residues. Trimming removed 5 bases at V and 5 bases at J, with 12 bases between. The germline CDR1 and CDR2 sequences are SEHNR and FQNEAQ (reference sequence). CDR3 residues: CASSPDTGTEAFF. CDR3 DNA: TGTGCCAGCAGCCCCGACACGGGAACTGAAGCTTTCTTT.

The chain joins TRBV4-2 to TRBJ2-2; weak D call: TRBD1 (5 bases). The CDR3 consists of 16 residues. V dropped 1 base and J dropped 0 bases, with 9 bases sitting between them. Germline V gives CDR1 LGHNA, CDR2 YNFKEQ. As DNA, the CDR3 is TGTGCCAGCAGCCAAGGGACACACGCGAACACCGGGGAGCTGTTTTTT. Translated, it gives CASSQGTHANTGELFF.

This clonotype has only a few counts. The CDR3 is CASGTSGSSYNEQFF. CDR3 in DNA: TGTGCCAGCGGGACTAGCGGTAGCTCCTACAATGAGCAGTTCTTC. The chain carries TRBV9 and TRBJ2-1, with 11 bases identical to TRBD2. This CDR3 has 15 residues. Trimming removed 7 bases from V and 0 bases from J; junction bases left unmatched: 3. The germline gives CDR1 SGDLS, CDR2 YYNGEE.

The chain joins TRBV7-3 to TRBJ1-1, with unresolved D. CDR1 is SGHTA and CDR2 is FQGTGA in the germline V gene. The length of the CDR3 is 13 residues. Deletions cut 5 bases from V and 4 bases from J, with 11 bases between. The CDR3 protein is CASSPRAGTEAFF. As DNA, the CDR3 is TGTGCCAGCAGCCCCCGCGCGGGCACTGAAGCTTTCTTT.

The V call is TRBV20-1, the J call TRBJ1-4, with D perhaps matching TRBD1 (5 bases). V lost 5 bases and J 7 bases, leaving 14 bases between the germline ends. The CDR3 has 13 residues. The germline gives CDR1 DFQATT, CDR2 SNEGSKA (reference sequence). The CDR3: CSAPGQGGEKLFF. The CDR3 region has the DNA TGCAGTGCTCCGGGCCAGGGAGGTGAAAAACTGTTTTTT.

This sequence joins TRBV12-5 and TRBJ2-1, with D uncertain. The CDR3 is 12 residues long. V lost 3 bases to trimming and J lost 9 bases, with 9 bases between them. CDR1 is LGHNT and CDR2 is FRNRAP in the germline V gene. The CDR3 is CASGFQAPEQFF. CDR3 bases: TGTGCTAGTGGTTTCCAGGCGCCTGAGCAGTTCTTC.

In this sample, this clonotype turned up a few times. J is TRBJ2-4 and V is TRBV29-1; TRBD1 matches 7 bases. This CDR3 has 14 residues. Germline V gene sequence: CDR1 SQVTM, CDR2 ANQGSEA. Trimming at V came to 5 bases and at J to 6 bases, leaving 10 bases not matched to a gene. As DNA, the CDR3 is TGCAGCGTTCAGTTAAGGGGGCTGGGAAACATTCAGTACTTC. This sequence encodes CSVQLRGLGNIQYF.

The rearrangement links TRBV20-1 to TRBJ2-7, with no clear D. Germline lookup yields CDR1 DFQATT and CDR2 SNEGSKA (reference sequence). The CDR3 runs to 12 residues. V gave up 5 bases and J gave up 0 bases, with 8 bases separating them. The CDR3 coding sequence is TGCAGTGCTTTCGACGTCTCCTACGAGCAGTACTTC. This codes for CSAFDVSYEQYF.

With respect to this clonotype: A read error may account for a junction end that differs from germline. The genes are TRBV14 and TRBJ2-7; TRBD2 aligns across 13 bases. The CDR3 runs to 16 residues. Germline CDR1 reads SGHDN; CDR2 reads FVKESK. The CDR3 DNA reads TGTGCCAGCAGCAATCATGGGACTAGCGGGACCTACCAGCAGTACTTC. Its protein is CASSNHGTSGTYQQYF. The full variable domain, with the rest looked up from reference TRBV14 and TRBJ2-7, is EAGVTQFPSHSVIEKGQTVTLRCDPISGHDNLYWYRRVMGKEIKFLLHFVKESKQDESGMPNNRFLAERTGGTYSTLKVQPAELEDSGVYFCASSNHGTSGTYQQYFGPGTRLTVT.

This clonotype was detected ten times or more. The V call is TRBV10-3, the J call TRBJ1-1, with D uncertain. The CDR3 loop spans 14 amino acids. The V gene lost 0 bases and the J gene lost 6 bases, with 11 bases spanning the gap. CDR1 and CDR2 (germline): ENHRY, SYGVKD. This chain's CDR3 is CAISESLKRAEAFF. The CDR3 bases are TGTGCCATCAGTGAGTCCCTGAAGAGGGCTGAAGCTTTCTTT.

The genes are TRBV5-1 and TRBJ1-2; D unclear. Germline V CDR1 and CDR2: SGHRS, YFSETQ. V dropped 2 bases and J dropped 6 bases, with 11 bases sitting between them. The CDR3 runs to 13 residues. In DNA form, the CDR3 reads TGCGCCAGCAGCTTCCTCCCGGTGGATGGCTACACCTTC. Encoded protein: CASSFLPVDGYTF.